This T cell receptor beta chain was found in a study of T cells after yellow fever vaccination. As for the study in general: SMART-Seq v4 Ultra Low Input served to prepare low-cell-number fractions. Broader study findings: Faster peaking, at day 5 versus 15, marked a secondary response that was weaker. Post-booster repertoires again held most primary-vaccination clones (roughly 96% CD4, 85% to 90% CD8).

The trim removed 7 bases at V and 6 bases at J, leaving 8 bases unmatched. From germline, CDR1 is SNHLY and CDR2 FYNNEI. The CDR3 loop spans 14 amino acids. The study made its TCR cDNA through 5'RACE template switching. That step introduced a universal primer site along with UMIs. A single record per CDR3 protein comes from TCRdb applying MiXCR to the 5' RACE reads. The sample has 500,000 to 700,000 distinct CDR3 sequences; approximately 21% are singletons. In its sample, this clonotype was seen a few times. Its specificity is unknown. The material was PBMCs, obtained 15 days after the yellow fever booster vaccination. The genes are TRBV2 and TRBJ1-4; 7 bases fit TRBD1. The TCR sequence derives from a man younger than 45 who received the YFV17D yellow fever vaccine. The CDR3 DNA is TGTGCCAGCAATTCCGGGACAGCATATGAAAAACTGTTTTTT. Its translation is CASNSGTAYEKLFF.